This T cell receptor (beta chain) was recorded in a study of T-cell memory formation after mild COVID-19. V lost 4 bases and J 4 bases, leaving 14 bases between the germline ends. The CDR3 is 14 amino acids. CDR1 is DFQATT and CDR2 is SNEGSKA in the germline V gene (reference sequence). A single record per CDR3 protein comes from TCRdb applying MiXCR to the 5' RACE reads. Here the sample spans approximately 150,000 distinct CDR3 sequences, about 5.5% being singletons. Sequences were obtained from PBMCs or a T cell subset sorted from them (not recorded which). V gene TRBV20-1 combines with J gene TRBJ1-5, with D maybe TRBD1 (5 bases). This TCR derives from an adult woman who had mild COVID-19 (a few samples of this study predate the infection). Cell type and time point are not known. In DNA, the CDR3 is TGCAGTGCTAAGGACGGCTCAGGGAATCAGCCCCAGCATTTT. Residues: CSAKDGSGNQPQHF.